These T cell receptor beta chains were read from a single sample in a study of PD-L1 blockade in urothelial cancer. TCRdb's copy holds only in-frame clones and misses some; the assay was immunoSEQ multiplex PCR. The sample carries 100,000 to 150,000 clones, more than 70% recorded once. The sample consisted of PBMCs, taken around atezolizumab (anti-PD-L1) treatment. The receptors were gathered from a man aged 50 to 60 with urothelial cancer. Each CDR3 is given without its conserved first and last residue. Each record gives: D gene, J gene, CDR3 length, V gene, CDR3 protein. D genes are given only for firm matches.

D: TRBD2
J: TRBJ2-1
length: 15
V: TRBV11-1
CDR3: ASSSHSPSGRRNEQF

D: TRBD2
J: TRBJ2-1
length: 14
V: TRBV7-3
CDR3: ASSLMGSGSLNEQF

D: TRBD1
J: TRBJ2-7
length: 10
V: TRBV10-1
CDR3: ASPDRAYEQY

D: TRBD1
J: TRBJ2-7
length: 11
V: TRBV28
CDR3: ASILQGAYEQY

D: TRBD1
J: TRBJ1-5
length: 12
V: TRBV6-1
CDR3: ASSPTGGNQPQH

D: TRBD1
J: TRBJ1-2
length: 13
V: TRBV4-1
CDR3: ASSQEGQVGSGYT

D: NA
J: TRBJ1-3
length: 11
V: TRBV10-2
CDR3: ASRHHSGNTIY

D: NA
J: TRBJ1-2
length: 13
V: TRBV14
CDR3: ASSQDVLAVEGYT

D: TRBD1
J: TRBJ2-3
length: 13
V: TRBV19
CDR3: ASREGTGFTDTQY

D: NA
J: TRBJ1-5
length: 13
V: TRBV6-5
CDR3: ASSYSAGANQPQH

D: TRBD2
J: TRBJ2-1
length: 12
V: TRBV15
CDR3: ATSSRRTSDEQF

D: TRBD1
J: TRBJ1-1
length: 12
V: TRBV7-9
CDR3: ASSLGQPNTEAF

D: NA
J: TRBJ2-1
length: 11
V: TRBV2
CDR3: ASIRWEVNEQF

D: NA
J: TRBJ2-5
length: 11
V: TRBV28
CDR3: ASSLRGAETQY

D: NA
J: TRBJ1-1
length: 13
V: TRBV6-1
CDR3: ASRSRRGGNTEAF

D: TRBD2
J: TRBJ2-3
length: 13
V: TRBV27
CDR3: ASRLAGVNSDTQY

D: TRBD2
J: TRBJ2-6
length: 14
V: TRBV7-3
CDR3: ASSLLGGSGANVLT

D: NA
J: TRBJ1-1
length: 11
V: TRBV6-1
CDR3: ASIRERNTEAF

D: NA
J: TRBJ1-2
length: 11
V: TRBV27
CDR3: ASSLAGYYGYT

D: TRBD2
J: TRBJ2-1
length: 15
V: TRBV4-1
CDR3: ASSRSNGTISYNEQF

D: NA
J: TRBJ2-3
length: 11
V: TRBV5-1
CDR3: ASSLGTTNTQY

D: NA
J: TRBJ1-2
length: 10
V: TRBV7-9
CDR3: ASSPRGGVYT

D: NA
J: TRBJ2-1
length: 11
V: TRBV10-3
CDR3: AITLAYNNEQF

D: TRBD2
J: TRBJ2-3
length: 14
V: TRBV7-2
CDR3: ASSLALLAGTDTQY

D: NA
J: TRBJ2-6
length: 12
V: TRBV2
CDR3: ASGPGAGANVLT

D: NA
J: TRBJ1-6
length: 10
V: TRBV28
CDR3: ASTTGPSPLH

D: NA
J: TRBJ2-2
length: 11
V: TRBV2
CDR3: ASSEMATGELF

D: TRBD2
J: TRBJ2-1
length: 14
V: TRBV13
CDR3: ASSPTLAGAYNEQF

D: NA
J: TRBJ2-3
length: 12
V: TRBV10-2
CDR3: ASSEFRDPDTQY

D: NA
J: TRBJ1-1
length: 12
V: TRBV28
CDR3: ASSPNRVNTEAF

D: TRBD2
J: TRBJ2-1
length: 13
V: TRBV18
CDR3: ASSPLIAGSNEQF

D: NA
J: TRBJ1-1
length: 12
V: TRBV7-2
CDR3: ASSWGGMNTEAF

D: NA
J: TRBJ1-6
length: 10
V: TRBV7-9
CDR3: ASSFGNSPLH

D: TRBD2
J: TRBJ2-7
length: 12
V: TRBV2
CDR3: ASSADLAGGEQY

D: TRBD2
J: TRBJ2-7
length: 14
V: TRBV5-1
CDR3: ASSKDPALATNEQY

D: TRBD1
J: TRBJ1-5
length: 14
V: TRBV30
CDR3: ACATSDRFSNQPQH

D: TRBD1
J: TRBJ1-2
length: 12
V: TRBV7-2
CDR3: ASSFPGGWTGYT

D: NA
J: TRBJ2-7
length: 10
V: TRBV5-1
CDR3: ASSPNSNEQY

D: NA
J: TRBJ1-3
length: 9
V: TRBV25-1
CDR3: ASSDSYTIY

D: NA
J: TRBJ1-5
length: 13
V: TRBV28
CDR3: ASWNRVGSSQPQH

D: TRBD2
J: TRBJ2-5
length: 12
V: TRBV14
CDR3: ASSQDGEGETQY

D: TRBD1
J: TRBJ2-7
length: 13
V: TRBV6-1
CDR3: ASSDGTGPPYEQY

D: TRBD1
J: TRBJ1-4
length: 13
V: TRBV7-2
CDR3: ASSLGNRGGEKLF

D: NA
J: TRBJ2-3
length: 13
V: TRBV10-3
CDR3: AITAAGGPTDTQY

D: NA
J: TRBJ2-3
length: 14
V: TRBV5-1
CDR3: ASIELPGKGTDTQY

D: TRBD1
J: TRBJ1-1
length: 14
V: TRBV28
CDR3: ASRKGTGPWNTEAF

D: NA
J: TRBJ1-2
length: 9
V: TRBV20-1
CDR3: SARAGYGYT

D: NA
J: TRBJ2-1
length: 12
V: TRBV7-2
CDR3: ASSYSYYYNEQF

D: NA
J: TRBJ2-6
length: 15
V: TRBV15
CDR3: ATSPLGSGSGANVLT

D: TRBD1
J: TRBJ1-1
length: 13
V: TRBV6-6
CDR3: ASSAGTGGGTEAF

D: NA
J: TRBJ2-5
length: 12
V: TRBV28
CDR3: ASRTGTSRETQY

D: TRBD1
J: TRBJ2-7
length: 16
V: TRBV18
CDR3: ASSPMSGRTGSVSEQY

D: TRBD1
J: TRBJ2-7
length: 11
V: TRBV28
CDR3: ATGRDSIFEQY

D: NA
J: TRBJ2-7
length: 12
V: TRBV5-4
CDR3: ASSLPGLTYEQY

D: NA
J: TRBJ2-7
length: 9
V: TRBV6-5
CDR3: ASSPGFEQY